This T cell receptor (beta chain) was captured in a study of cytomegalovirus exposure and HLA in healthy donors. This CDR3 spans 13 amino acids. Germline CDR1 and CDR2: MDHEN and SYDVKM. V was shortened by 7 bases and J by 6 bases, with 13 bases between the two germline ends. The study's findings and limits: With DRB1 most and HLA-C fewest, TCR association rates differed between HLA loci in a later analysis.

As to this clone: As yet, its antigen is unknown.

Primers: 60 Vbeta forward and 13 Jbeta reverse. Some clones are missing from TCRdb's copy, which holds only in-frame ones; the method was immunoSEQ multiplex PCR. The table has under 200,000 clones, approximately 86% seen once; the top ten hold approximately 2%. Sequencing used PBMCs. The genes are TRBV28 and TRBJ1-5, with D hard to call. The source of this sequence is a woman younger than 30 in good health and CMV-seronegative. The CDR3 nucleotides are TGTGCCAGCAACCTGGCAGGAGGTCAGCCCCAGCATTTT. It yields the protein CASNLAGGQPQHF.